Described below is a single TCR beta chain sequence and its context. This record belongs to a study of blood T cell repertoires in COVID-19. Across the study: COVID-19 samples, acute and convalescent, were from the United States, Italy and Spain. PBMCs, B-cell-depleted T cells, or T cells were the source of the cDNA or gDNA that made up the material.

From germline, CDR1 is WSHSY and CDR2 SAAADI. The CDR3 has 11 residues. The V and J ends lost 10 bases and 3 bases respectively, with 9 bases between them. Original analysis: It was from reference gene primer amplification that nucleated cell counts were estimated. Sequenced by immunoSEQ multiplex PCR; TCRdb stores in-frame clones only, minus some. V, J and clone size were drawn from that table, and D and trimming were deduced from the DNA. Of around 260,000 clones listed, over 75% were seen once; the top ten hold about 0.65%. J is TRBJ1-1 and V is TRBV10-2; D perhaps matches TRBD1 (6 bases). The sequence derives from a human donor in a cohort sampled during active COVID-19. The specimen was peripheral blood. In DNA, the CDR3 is TGCGCCACAGGGGCTGACACTGAAGCTTTCTTT. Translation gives CATGADTEAFF.